This T cell receptor (beta chain) comes out of a study of blood T cell repertoires in COVID-19. Produced via immunoSEQ multiplex PCR; TCRdb's table is partial and in-frame only. The sample includes 200,000 to 250,000 clones, about 80% of them seen just once. Germline CDR1 and CDR2: SEHNR and FQNEAQ (reference sequence). The CDR3 is made up of 17 amino acids. V was pared by 0 bases and J by 5 bases, with 20 bases between. The sequenced material came from peripheral blood. The TCR originated in a man aged 25-40 years who had recovered from COVID-19. The genes are TRBV7-9 and TRBJ2-7, with D maybe TRBD1 (6 bases). In nucleotides, the CDR3 is TGTGCCAGCAGCTTAGCCTGGGGGAGCACAGGGTCCCACGAGCAGTACTTC. It codes for CASSLAWGSTGSHEQYF.